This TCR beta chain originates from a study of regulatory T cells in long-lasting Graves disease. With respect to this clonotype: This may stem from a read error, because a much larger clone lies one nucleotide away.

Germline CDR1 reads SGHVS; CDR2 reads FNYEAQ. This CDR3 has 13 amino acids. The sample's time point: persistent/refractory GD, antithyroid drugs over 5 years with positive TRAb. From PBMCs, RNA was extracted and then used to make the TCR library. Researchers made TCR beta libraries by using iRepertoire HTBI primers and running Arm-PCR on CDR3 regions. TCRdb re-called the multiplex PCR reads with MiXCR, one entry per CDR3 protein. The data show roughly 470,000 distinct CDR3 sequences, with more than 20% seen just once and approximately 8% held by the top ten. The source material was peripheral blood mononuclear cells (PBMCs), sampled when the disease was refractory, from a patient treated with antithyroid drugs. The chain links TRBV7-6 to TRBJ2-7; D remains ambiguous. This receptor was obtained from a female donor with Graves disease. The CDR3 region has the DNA TGTGCCTGCAGCTTAGACAAGGCCTACGAGCAGTACTTC. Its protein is CACSLDKAYEQYF.